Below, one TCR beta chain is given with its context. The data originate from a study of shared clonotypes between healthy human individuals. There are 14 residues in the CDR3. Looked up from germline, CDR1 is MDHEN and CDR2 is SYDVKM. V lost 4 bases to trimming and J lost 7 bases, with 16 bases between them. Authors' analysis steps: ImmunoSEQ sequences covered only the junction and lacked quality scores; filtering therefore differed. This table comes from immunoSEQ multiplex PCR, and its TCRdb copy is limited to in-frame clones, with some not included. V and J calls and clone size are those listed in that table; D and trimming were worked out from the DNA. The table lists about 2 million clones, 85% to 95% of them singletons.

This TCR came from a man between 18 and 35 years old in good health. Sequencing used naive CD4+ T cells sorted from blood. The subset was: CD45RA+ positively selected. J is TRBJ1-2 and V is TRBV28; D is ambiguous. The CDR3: CASSSGSLLRGYTF. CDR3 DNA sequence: TGTGCCAGCAGTTCCGGGTCCCTCCTCCGTGGCTACACCTTC.